This TCR beta chain was recovered during a study of shared clonotypes between healthy human individuals. Overall study: For every donor, three CD4 naive, three CD4 memory, two CD8 naive and one CD8 memory plates were used. Study results and caveats: The low donor count limited represented genetic and exposure-history diversity.

Comments on this clone: The antigen is undetermined.

Measured with immunoSEQ multiplex PCR; TCRdb has only the in-frame clones, and not every one. This sample has 600,000 to 750,000 clones; roughly 91% occur once, and the top ten carry 34%. The CDR3 extends over 14 amino acids. The ends were cut back, 3 bases at V and 10 bases at J, with 17 bases in the middle. Germline assignment: CDR1 LNHDA and CDR2 SQIVND (reference sequence). This clonotype was obtained from a man aged 18-30 years in good health. Some clones in this sample may be carry-over from other donors' samples. The source material was memory CD8+ T cells from PBMCs. Noted subset: CD45RO+ cells pooled with CCR7-negative TemRA cells. This sequence joins TRBV19 and TRBJ2-3; weak D call: TRBD2 (6 bases). The CDR3 reads CASSILLRESPQYF. The CDR3 DNA follows: TGTGCCAGTAGTATTCTGTTACGGGAGAGTCCGCAGTATTTT.